This TCR beta chain was sequenced for a study of cytomegalovirus exposure and HLA in healthy donors. Notes on this clone: What it recognizes is unknown.

The CDR3 spans 17 residues. The J segment lost 3 bases and the V segment lost 3 bases, leaving 12 bases of the junction unmatched. In germline, CDR1 is LNHNV, CDR2 YYDKDF (reference sequence). The roughly 120-subject validation cohort, separate from the roughly 700-subject first cohort, included the donors. Study-wide points: According to the study, roughly 160 TCR beta chains were cytomegalovirus-associated.

Measured with immunoSEQ multiplex PCR; TCRdb has only the in-frame clones, and not every one. The repertoire holds around 60,000 clones, with about 95% as singletons. This TCR was recovered from a woman aged 18 to 35 in good health and CMV-seronegative. The chain joins TRBV15 to TRBJ2-7; 9 bases align to TRBD2. Sample: PBMCs. This chain's CDR3 is CATSSLAGLSLGYEQYF. DNA of the CDR3: TGTGCCACCAGCAGTCTAGCGGGGCTCTCCCTCGGCTACGAGCAGTACTTC.